A selection of T cell receptor beta chains follows, all from one sample in a study of vaccination and CD4 T cells after COVID-19. Their cognate antigens are unknown. TCRdb used MiXCR to reprocess the PCR reads, holding one entry per CDR3 protein. The sample includes some 22,000 distinct CDR3 sequences, 62% of them seen just once. This material consisted of CD4+ T cells from blood, cultured in vitro, taken before SARS-CoV-2 vaccination. The source of these receptors is a human donor who received a COVID-19 vaccine. Each CDR3 is given with its conserved first and last residue. The order of the fields is J gene, V gene, D gene, clone size, CDR3 DNA, CDR3 protein. D genes are given only for firm matches. Clone size is shown for a subset of rows, as once, few, many or a class of expanded clone.

j_call: TRBJ2-5; v_call: TRBV7-8; d_call: .; clone_size: .; cdr3_nt: TGTGCCAGCAGCCTACAGGGGGGGAAAGGGGGGACCCAGTACTTC; cdr3_aa: CASSLQGGKGGTQYF
j_call: TRBJ2-5; v_call: TRBV24-1; d_call: TRBD1; clone_size: .; cdr3_nt: TGTGCCACCGCAGGGACAGGTCGTGTAGATAGGGAGACCCAGTACTTC; cdr3_aa: CATAGTGRVDRETQYF
j_call: TRBJ2-3; v_call: TRBV10-3; d_call: TRBD2; clone_size: .; cdr3_nt: TGCGCCATCAGTGGATCACGGCTAGCGGGGGGACCCCACACAGATACGCAGTATTTT; cdr3_aa: CAISGSRLAGGPHTDTQYF
j_call: TRBJ2-5; v_call: TRBV2; d_call: .; clone_size: .; cdr3_nt: TGTGCCAGCAGTGTCCGTTCGGGCCAAGAGACCCAGTACTTC; cdr3_aa: CASSVRSGQETQYF
j_call: TRBJ1-2; v_call: TRBV7-9; d_call: TRBD1; clone_size: once; cdr3_nt: TGTGCCAGCAGCTTGACAGGGGGCGGGGGCTACACCTTC; cdr3_aa: CASSLTGGGGYTF
j_call: TRBJ1-5; v_call: TRBV30; d_call: .; clone_size: .; cdr3_nt: TGTGCCTGGAGTATCGTGAGGAGGTATCAGCCCCAGCATTTT; cdr3_aa: CAWSIVRRYQPQHF
j_call: TRBJ2-4; v_call: TRBV19; d_call: .; clone_size: .; cdr3_nt: TGTGCCAGTTGGCGGCAGGGTGACATTCAGTACTTC; cdr3_aa: CASWRQGDIQYF
j_call: TRBJ1-6; v_call: TRBV27; d_call: TRBD1; clone_size: .; cdr3_nt: TGTGCCAGCAGTTTATCGGGGACAGGGGCATCACCCCTCCACTTT; cdr3_aa: CASSLSGTGASPLHF
j_call: TRBJ1-2; v_call: TRBV6-1; d_call: .; clone_size: .; cdr3_nt: TGTGCCAGCAGTGAATTTCACAGTTATGGCTACACCTTC; cdr3_aa: CASSEFHSYGYTF
j_call: TRBJ1-1; v_call: TRBV11-3; d_call: TRBD1; clone_size: .; cdr3_nt: TGTGCCAGCAGCCCCGGACAGGAAGACACTGAAGCTTTCTTT; cdr3_aa: CASSPGQEDTEAFF
j_call: TRBJ1-1; v_call: TRBV19; d_call: .; clone_size: .; cdr3_nt: TGTGCCAGTAGTATACGACCCGCACTCGGCGACGTACACGCCATGAACACTGAAGCTTTCTTT; cdr3_aa: CASSIRPALGDVHAMNTEAFF
j_call: TRBJ2-7; v_call: TRBV20-1; d_call: TRBD1; clone_size: few; cdr3_nt: TGCAGTGCGAGGGACAGGCAAAGGATTAACGAGCAGTACTTC; cdr3_aa: CSARDRQRINEQYF
j_call: TRBJ2-5; v_call: TRBV7-9; d_call: TRBD1; clone_size: .; cdr3_nt: TGTGCCAGCAGCTTAGAGAGACAGGGGCGAAATTTACGGACCCAGTACTTC; cdr3_aa: CASSLERQGRNLRTQYF
j_call: TRBJ1-6; v_call: TRBV27; d_call: .; clone_size: .; cdr3_nt: TGTGCCAGCAAGGGGAAAGGGCAGGGAAATTCACCCCTCCACTTT; cdr3_aa: CASKGKGQGNSPLHF
j_call: TRBJ1-2; v_call: TRBV30; d_call: TRBD1; clone_size: once; cdr3_nt: TGTGCCTGGACCGCCGACAGGGGAGACTATGGCTACACCTTC; cdr3_aa: CAWTADRGDYGYTF
j_call: TRBJ2-5; v_call: TRBV9; d_call: TRBD2; clone_size: .; cdr3_nt: TGTGCCAGCAGCGTAGAGACTAGCGGGGGGGCCGTCCAAGAGACCCAGTACTTC; cdr3_aa: CASSVETSGGAVQETQYF
j_call: TRBJ2-3; v_call: TRBV10-3; d_call: TRBD1; clone_size: .; cdr3_nt: TGTGCCATCAGCGGGACAGGGCCCACAGATACGCAGTATTTT; cdr3_aa: CAISGTGPTDTQYF
j_call: TRBJ2-3; v_call: TRBV20-1; d_call: .; clone_size: .; cdr3_nt: TGCAGTGCTAGTTGGGGCCGGGGGGCCCAGGGAGATACGCAGTATTTT; cdr3_aa: CSASWGRGAQGDTQYF
j_call: TRBJ1-2; v_call: TRBV2; d_call: TRBD1; clone_size: .; cdr3_nt: TGTGCCAGTCGGACAGGGTATGGCTACACCTTC; cdr3_aa: CASRTGYGYTF
j_call: TRBJ2-3; v_call: TRBV20-1; d_call: .; clone_size: .; cdr3_nt: TGCAGTGCTAGGCCCCCTAGTTTGTCAGATACGCAGTATTTT; cdr3_aa: CSARPPSLSDTQYF
j_call: TRBJ2-3; v_call: TRBV24-1; d_call: TRBD2; clone_size: .; cdr3_nt: TGTGCCACCAGTGAGTCTAGCGGGGGGTGGAGAGATACGCAGTATTTT; cdr3_aa: CATSESSGGWRDTQYF
j_call: TRBJ2-1; v_call: TRBV20-1; d_call: TRBD2; clone_size: .; cdr3_nt: TGCAGTGCTATTAGCGGGGGAATCGCCAATGAGCAGTTCTTC; cdr3_aa: CSAISGGIANEQFF
j_call: TRBJ2-2; v_call: TRBV7-2; d_call: .; clone_size: .; cdr3_nt: TGTGCCAGCAGCTTATGGAGGGACACCGGGGAGCTGTTTTTT; cdr3_aa: CASSLWRDTGELFF
j_call: TRBJ2-7; v_call: TRBV30; d_call: .; clone_size: .; cdr3_nt: TGTGCCTGGGGTGTATCCGCCTACGAGCAGTACTTC; cdr3_aa: CAWGVSAYEQYF
j_call: TRBJ1-2; v_call: TRBV20-1; d_call: .; clone_size: .; cdr3_nt: TGCAGTGCTAGAGATTCGGGGAAGGGAGGCTACACCTTC; cdr3_aa: CSARDSGKGGYTF
j_call: TRBJ1-3; v_call: TRBV24-1; d_call: .; clone_size: .; cdr3_nt: TGTGCCACCAGTGATACGAGGGGTCCTGGAAACACCATATATTTT; cdr3_aa: CATSDTRGPGNTIYF
j_call: TRBJ1-2; v_call: TRBV24-1; d_call: .; clone_size: few; cdr3_nt: TGTGCCACCAGTGATTGGCAGGCTAACTATGGCTACACCTTC; cdr3_aa: CATSDWQANYGYTF
j_call: TRBJ2-7; v_call: TRBV6-1; d_call: .; clone_size: .; cdr3_nt: TGTGCCAGCACGCACCGAACCTACTACGAGCAGTACTTC; cdr3_aa: CASTHRTYYEQYF
j_call: TRBJ2-3; v_call: TRBV14; d_call: TRBD2; clone_size: .; cdr3_nt: TGTGCCAGCAGCCAACTTTTAGCGGGGAGCACAGATACGCAGTATTTT; cdr3_aa: CASSQLLAGSTDTQYF
j_call: TRBJ1-4; v_call: TRBV24-1; d_call: TRBD1; clone_size: .; cdr3_nt: TGTGCCACCAGTGACCCCGACAGGGGGCAAGAAAAACTGTTTTTT; cdr3_aa: CATSDPDRGQEKLFF
j_call: TRBJ2-4; v_call: TRBV2; d_call: .; clone_size: .; cdr3_nt: TGTGCCAGCAGTGGAGGCCGGGGATTTGGAAACATTCAGTACTTC; cdr3_aa: CASSGGRGFGNIQYF
j_call: TRBJ1-5; v_call: TRBV20-1; d_call: .; clone_size: .; cdr3_nt: TGCAGTGCTAGAACCCCGGGGGGGGCGGGTCAGCCCCAGCATTTT; cdr3_aa: CSARTPGGAGQPQHF
j_call: TRBJ1-5; v_call: TRBV19; d_call: TRBD1; clone_size: .; cdr3_nt: TGTGCCAGTAGTATAGGACAGGGAATACGAAATCAGCCCCAGCATTTT; cdr3_aa: CASSIGQGIRNQPQHF
j_call: TRBJ1-1; v_call: TRBV19; d_call: TRBD1; clone_size: few; cdr3_nt: TGTGCCAGTAGCCAGAAGGGGGCGCTGAACACTGAAGCTTTCTTT; cdr3_aa: CASSQKGALNTEAFF
j_call: TRBJ1-2; v_call: TRBV7-9; d_call: .; clone_size: .; cdr3_nt: TGTGCCAGCAGCTTAGATTCCCGGCCCTATGGCTACACCTTC; cdr3_aa: CASSLDSRPYGYTF
j_call: TRBJ1-2; v_call: TRBV6-5; d_call: TRBD1; clone_size: .; cdr3_nt: TGTGCCAGCAGTTACTCGGCGAACAGGGGATTCTATGGCTACACCTTC; cdr3_aa: CASSYSANRGFYGYTF
j_call: TRBJ2-2; v_call: TRBV19; d_call: TRBD1; clone_size: once; cdr3_nt: TGTGCCAGTAGTTCGCCTTGGACAGGGAAAGCATCCGGGGAGCTGTTTTTT; cdr3_aa: CASSSPWTGKASGELFF
j_call: TRBJ2-1; v_call: TRBV10-1; d_call: .; clone_size: .; cdr3_nt: TGCGCCAGCAGTGTCCTGAGGGGAGGAAGTGAGCAGTTCTTC; cdr3_aa: CASSVLRGGSEQFF
j_call: TRBJ2-5; v_call: TRBV6-1; d_call: .; clone_size: once; cdr3_nt: TGTGCCAGCAGTGAAGCCGGCGGGACGGATTATCAAGAGACCCAGTACTTC; cdr3_aa: CASSEAGGTDYQETQYF
j_call: TRBJ2-7; v_call: TRBV11-3; d_call: .; clone_size: .; cdr3_nt: TGTGCCAGCAGCTTTCGGCAGGGGGGCTCCTACGAGCAGTACTTC; cdr3_aa: CASSFRQGGSYEQYF
j_call: TRBJ1-5; v_call: TRBV19; d_call: .; clone_size: .; cdr3_nt: TGTGCCAGTAGTATTGGGGTCGCGGGGAACAATCAGCCCCAGCATTTT; cdr3_aa: CASSIGVAGNNQPQHF
j_call: TRBJ2-7; v_call: TRBV6-1; d_call: TRBD1; clone_size: .; cdr3_nt: TGTGCCAGCAGTAGGGGGCTCTACGAGCAGTACTTC; cdr3_aa: CASSRGLYEQYF
j_call: TRBJ1-1; v_call: TRBV20-1; d_call: .; clone_size: few; cdr3_nt: TGCAGTGCTAGGTCGGTCAGGGGGAACACTGAAGCTTTCTTT; cdr3_aa: CSARSVRGNTEAFF
j_call: TRBJ2-3; v_call: TRBV6-1; d_call: TRBD2; clone_size: .; cdr3_nt: TGTGCCAGCAGTGTAACTAGCGGGGGCGGGTCAGATACGCAGTATTTT; cdr3_aa: CASSVTSGGGSDTQYF
j_call: TRBJ1-1; v_call: TRBV20-1; d_call: .; clone_size: .; cdr3_nt: TGCAGTGCTAGAGTTCCAGCTCAGGCTGAAGCTTTCTTT; cdr3_aa: CSARVPAQAEAFF
j_call: TRBJ1-5; v_call: TRBV30; d_call: TRBD1; clone_size: .; cdr3_nt: TGTGCCTGGAGCCGACAGGGATATAGCAATCAGCCCCAGCATTTT; cdr3_aa: CAWSRQGYSNQPQHF
j_call: TRBJ2-1; v_call: TRBV6-5; d_call: TRBD2; clone_size: .; cdr3_nt: TGTGCCAGCAGTTCGGGACTAGCGGGGGGAAATGAGCAGTTCTTC; cdr3_aa: CASSSGLAGGNEQFF
j_call: TRBJ1-2; v_call: TRBV10-1; d_call: .; clone_size: .; cdr3_nt: TGCGCCAGCAGTCCCACCGGGGCTCGTGGCTACACCTTC; cdr3_aa: CASSPTGARGYTF
j_call: TRBJ2-2; v_call: TRBV5-1; d_call: .; clone_size: .; cdr3_nt: TGCGCCAGCAGCTTCCTGGGGGGACTCTCGGGCACCGGGGAGCTGTTTTTT; cdr3_aa: CASSFLGGLSGTGELFF
j_call: TRBJ2-1; v_call: TRBV10-3; d_call: TRBD2; clone_size: .; cdr3_nt: TGTGCCATCAGTCCCTCTAGCGGGGGAGACAATGAGCAGTTCTTC; cdr3_aa: CAISPSSGGDNEQFF